The T cell receptor (beta chain) under discussion was sequenced for a study of OX40 agonist ivuxolimab in advanced cancers. Study-wide background: Dosing consisted of intravenous ivuxolimab at 0.01 to 10 mg/kg every 2 weeks. Partial responses were observed in three patients, of whom one had hepatocellular carcinoma and two had cutaneous melanoma. The study's findings and limits: At doses 0.1 to 3.0 mg/kg, CD4+ and CD8+ clones expanded. Low levels of normalized T-cell clonal expansion also appeared in some nonresponders.

Comments on this clone: What it binds is unknown.

The assay was immunoSEQ multiplex PCR, and TCRdb's table has in-frame clones only and misses some. The table has tens of thousands of clones, 84% seen once. J gave up 7 bases and V 5 bases, and 13 bases lay outside the gene matches. This CDR3 is 16 amino acids long. Germline V CDR1 and CDR2: MNHEY, SMNVEV (reference sequence). The chain joins TRBV27 to TRBJ2-7; 11 nucleotides match TRBD2. The receptor's source is an adult with an advanced solid tumor such as melanoma, head and neck, liver or kidney cancer. Material: CD4+ or CD8+ T cells sorted from blood, obtained in a trial of the OX40 agonist ivuxolimab. The CDR3 bases are TGTGCCAGCAGTCCGGTGACTAGCGGGGCCCTAGGGGAGCAGTACTTC. Translated, it gives CASSPVTSGALGEQYF.